The T cell receptor (beta chain) described here comes from a study of response to subunit inactivated influenza vaccine. Broader study findings: Few new T cells, the authors suggested, are recruited by each seasonal influenza vaccination.

This clonotype came up a few times. Its antigen is not identified. TCRdb independently ran MiXCR on the RT-PCR reads; one entry per CDR3 protein. The table shows approximately 480,000 distinct CDR3 sequences, with 9.5% to 12% occurring only once. Sequencing was performed on PBMCs from blood, taken 35 to 45 days after vaccination. The origin of this receptor is a man between 45 and 60 years old who received an inactivated influenza vaccine.

The CDR3 DNA reads as TGTGCCATCAGTGAGGTGGGGGGGGGCGACGAGCAGTACTTC. Translated, it gives CAISEVGGGDEQYF. V and J are TRBV10-3 and TRBJ2-7, with D possibly being TRBD2 (7 bases). The germline V gene has CDR1 ENHRY and CDR2 SYGVKD. The ends were cut back, 2 bases at V and 5 bases at J, with 13 bases in the middle. The CDR3 loop spans 14 amino acids.